This T cell receptor (beta chain) was sequenced in a study of T cell repertoires in cytomegalovirus infection. Study-wide context: Carrying CMV and the relevant HLA type showed in public TCR beta signatures. Study-level findings and limits: HLA-C-restricted CMV clonotypes gave the most frequent clonotype in two of eight donors. Individuals carrying CMV plus the relevant HLA were identified by cumulative frequency of public TCR beta families.

This clonotype has more than one count but fewer than ten. What it binds is unknown. A single record per CDR3 protein comes from TCRdb applying MiXCR to the reads. The sample gives roughly 720,000 distinct CDR3 sequences, roughly 36% of which show up once; about 2.8% is in the top ten. The receptor comes from a human donor in good health (CMV status not recorded). Some clones in this sample may be carry-over from other donors' samples. Specimen: PBMCs.

The CDR3 loop reads CASSLGSREGNTEAFF. The CDR3 nucleotides are TGTGCCAGCAGTTTAGGTTCCCGGGAGGGGAACACTGAAGCTTTCTTT. This chain joins TRBV28 and TRBJ1-1; D is ambiguous. V was pared by 2 bases and J by 1 base, with 14 bases between. Germline V gene sequence: CDR1 MDHEN, CDR2 SYDVKM. This CDR3 spans 16 amino acids.